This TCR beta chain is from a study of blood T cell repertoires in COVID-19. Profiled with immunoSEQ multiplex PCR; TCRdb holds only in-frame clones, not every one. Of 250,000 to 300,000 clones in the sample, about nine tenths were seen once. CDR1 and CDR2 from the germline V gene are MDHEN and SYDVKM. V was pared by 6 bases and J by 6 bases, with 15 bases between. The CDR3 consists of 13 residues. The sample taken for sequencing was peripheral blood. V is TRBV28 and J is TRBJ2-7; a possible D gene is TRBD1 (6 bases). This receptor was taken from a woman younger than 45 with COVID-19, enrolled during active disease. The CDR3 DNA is TGTGCCAGCAGCCGGGACATGGGTCTCGAGCAGTACTTC. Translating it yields CASSRDMGLEQYF. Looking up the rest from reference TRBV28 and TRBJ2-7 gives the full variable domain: DVKVTQSSRYLVKRTGEKVFLECVQDMDHENMFWYRQDPGLGLRLIYFSYDVKMKEKGDIPEGYSVSREKKERFSLILESASTNQTSMYLCASSRDMGLEQYFGPGTRLTVT.